Reported below is one T cell receptor (beta chain). Its antigen is not identified. The sample originates from a study of shared clonotypes between healthy human individuals. This CDR3 is 12 amino acids long. V lost 3 bases and J lost 12; bases outside the gene matches: 5. Looked up from germline, CDR1 is LNHDA and CDR2 is SQIVND (reference sequence). TCRdb keeps only in-frame clones here, not all; method: immunoSEQ multiplex PCR. The sample records around 940,000 clones, over 60% being singletons. The study, taken as a whole, reports: Naive CD4 clonotype sharing across four donors was around 5.5%.

The sample was memory CD4+ T cells sorted from blood. Indicated subset: CD45RA-negative fraction. The gene calls are TRBV19 and TRBJ1-2; TRBD1 agrees at 9 bases. The receptor's source is a man aged 18 to 30 in good health. The CDR3 loop is CASSILGQGHTF. The CDR3, as DNA: TGTGCCAGTAGTATTCTGGGACAGGGCCACACCTTC.